The rows below give T cell receptor beta chains drawn from one sample of a study of blood T cell repertoires in COVID-19. This table comes from immunoSEQ multiplex PCR, and its TCRdb copy is limited to in-frame clones, with some not included. The repertoire includes 200,000 to 300,000 clones, around 81% of them detected once, and roughly 8% sits in the top ten. The sample was peripheral blood. The receptor source for this set is a woman of 80 years or more with COVID-19, enrolled during active disease. Both conserved end residues are part of each CDR3. The size field is filled for only some rows; it gives once, few, many or a size class.

V: TRBV19; size: -; CDR3: CASTPSGRGFPDTQYF
V: TRBV29-1; size: -; CDR3: CSVESGYEQYF
V: TRBV6-4; size: -; CDR3: CASRRQAVMNTEAFF
V: TRBV5-1; size: -; CDR3: CASSHPGLAGDGSLF
V: TRBV5-3; size: -; CDR3: CARSLWLTGLNIQYF
V: TRBV5-1; size: -; CDR3: CASSLDGQETQYF
V: TRBV24-1; size: -; CDR3: CATSDPRTGPYAQETQYF
V: TRBV19; size: -; CDR3: CASSIEERLAGSEMVF
V: TRBV4-1; size: -; CDR3: CASRPGQGPEKLFF
V: TRBV6-6; size: -; CDR3: CASSYGQGGGNTIYF
V: TRBV3-1/TRBV3-2; size: once; CDR3: CASSQSGGYNEQFF
V: TRBV29-1; size: -; CDR3: CSVGAGAEQYF
V: TRBV23-1; size: -; CDR3: CASPFDRGLGGNQPQHF
V: TRBV7-2; size: -; CDR3: CASRTSGGGNEQFF
V: TRBV7-9; size: -; CDR3: CASSLTGVSNEQFF
V: TRBV7-9; size: once; CDR3: CASSQARQNTEAFF
V: TRBV19; size: -; CDR3: CASSEGQGYSGANVLTF
V: TRBV2; size: -; CDR3: CASSSLQGNQPQHF
V: TRBV9; size: -; CDR3: CASSVQGTETQYF
V: TRBV4-1; size: few; CDR3: CASSHRGASEKLFF
V: TRBV6-4; size: -; CDR3: CASSEGLAGHTQYF
V: TRBV19; size: -; CDR3: CAARGGSYNEQFF
V: TRBV10-3; size: -; CDR3: CAISVEGGSDTQYF
V: TRBV19; size: -; CDR3: CANPTPSGDYGYTF
V: TRBV5-1; size: once; CDR3: CASSLEGGGVTDTQYF
V: TRBV19; size: -; CDR3: CASKDRGGSPLHF
V: TRBV7-9; size: few; CDR3: CASSPRLAGGGTDTQYF
V: TRBV19; size: -; CDR3: CASTNPGGTSGKGQFF
V: TRBV30; size: -; CDR3: CAWGSMLSGRGSPLHF
V: TRBV13; size: -; CDR3: CASSVGGIGLPYGYTF
V: TRBV3-1/TRBV3-2; size: -; CDR3: CASSRASGSTYEQYF
V: TRBV4-3; size: -; CDR3: CASSQDQGTGDGYTF
V: TRBV5-1; size: -; CDR3: CASSTGQSWETQYF